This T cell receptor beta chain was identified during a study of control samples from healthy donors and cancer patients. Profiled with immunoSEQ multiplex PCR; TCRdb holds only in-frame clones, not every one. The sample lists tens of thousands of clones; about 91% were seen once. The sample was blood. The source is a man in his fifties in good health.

CDR3 sequence reads: CASSQRYPNTGELFF. The CDR3 DNA follows: TGCGCCAGCAGCCAAAGATACCCGAACACCGGGGAGCTGTTTTTT. V gene TRBV4-3 combines with J gene TRBJ2-2; D is uncertain. Germline V CDR1 and CDR2: LGHNA, YSLEER. Trimming cost V 2 bases and J 0 bases, with 7 bases left between them. The CDR3 length is 15 residues.